The present TCR beta chain was sequenced within a study of cytomegalovirus exposure and HLA in healthy donors. Study-wide points: Both high specificity and high sensitivity reportedly marked the classifier's diagnosis of cytomegalovirus status. TCR beta chains numbering more than 150 were designated cytomegalovirus-associated.

Method: immunoSEQ multiplex PCR; TCRdb's copy keeps in-frame clones and lacks some. This sample yields approximately 200,000 clones, of which 80% to 90% are seen a single time; over 2.5% belongs to the top ten. Germline lookup yields CDR1 SNHLY and CDR2 FYNNEI. The CDR3 consists of 20 residues. V shed 10 bases and J 0 bases; nucleotides not matched to a gene: 18. Of note for this clone: As yet, its antigen is unknown.

The sample consisted of PBMCs. This clonotype was sampled from a woman under 30 in good health and CMV-seronegative. The V and J genes are TRBV2 and TRBJ2-1, with 13 bases lining up with TRBD2. CDR3 amino acids: CATLIGTSGTVRSSYNEQFF. The CDR3 nucleotides read TGTGCCACACTCATCGGGACTAGCGGGACGGTCAGAAGCTCCTACAATGAGCAGTTCTTC.